The sequence of this TCR beta chain was determined in a study of blood T cell repertoires in COVID-19. On the study more broadly: Sites across the United States, Italy and Spain contributed samples from acute and convalescent COVID-19.

Profiled with immunoSEQ multiplex PCR; TCRdb holds only in-frame clones, not every one. The table has about 200,000 clones, roughly 82% seen once; the top ten hold 9.5% to 15%. CDR1 and CDR2 (germline): MGHRA, YSYEKL. The V gene end was trimmed by 1 base and the J gene end by 2 bases; junction bases not matched to a gene: 9. The CDR3 has 17 residues. The V gene is TRBV4-1, the J gene TRBJ2-7, with 9 bases matching TRBD1. The sequence derives from a woman aged 40-49 years with acute or convalescent COVID-19. The sequenced material came from peripheral blood. CDR3 nucleotides: TGCGCCAGCAGCCAAGTTTCCGGGACAGGGAATCCCTACGAGCAGTACTTC. Translated, it gives CASSQVSGTGNPYEQYF.